This T cell receptor (beta chain) comes out of a study of shared T cell receptors in the human thymus. Unmatched junction bases numbered 9, after V lost 3 bases and J lost 3 bases. CDR1 is SGDLS, CDR2 YYNGEE, per germline. This CDR3 region has 16 residues. Assay used: immunoSEQ multiplex PCR; TCRdb lists only in-frame clones, some missing. Of 720,000 or so clones in the sample, approximately 85% are singletons; the top ten hold about 0.0098%. This same sample was also taken into another study, of human thymus T cells.

The sequence came from a girl younger than two with a congenital heart defect. The sample taken for sequencing was thymocytes. The V call is TRBV9, the J call TRBJ2-5; 9 bases line up with TRBD2. DNA for the CDR3: TGTGCCAGCAGCGATCCCAGCGGGGGGCAGGAAGAGACCCAGTACTTC. Translation gives CASSDPSGGQEETQYF.